These 29 T cell receptor beta chains were sequenced from one sample in a study of identical twins. In TCRdb, the 5' RACE reads were re-called with MiXCR into one record per CDR3 protein. The sample shows 400,000 to 650,000 distinct CDR3 sequences, 22% of them seen only once. These data also formed part of another study, on T cells expressing NK-cell markers.

Source material: CD4+ T cells sorted from blood. The receptors here all came from a young woman in good health.

There are a few counts of this clonotype. The chain joins TRBV10-3 to TRBJ2-4; no reliable D call. Germline V lookup: CDR1 ENHRY, CDR2 SYGVKD. This CDR3 spans 14 amino acids. The germline V and J ends were trimmed by 2 bases and 2 bases, with 7 bases remaining between them. The CDR3: CAISEKKTKNIQYF. The CDR3 DNA is TGTGCCATCAGTGAGAAGAAAACCAAAAACATTCAGTACTTC.

The chain uses TRBV29-1 and TRBJ2-1; the match to TRBD1 covers 8 bases. The germline V gene has CDR1 SQVTM and CDR2 ANQGSEA. V dropped 1 base and J dropped 7; count of bases not matched to a gene: 6. The CDR3 has 14 amino acids. The CDR3 DNA follows: TGCAGCGTTGAAGGGGGGCAGGGGGCGAATGAGCAGTTCTTC. Its protein is CSVEGGQGANEQFF.

The chain uses TRBV6-2 or TRBV6-3 and TRBJ1-2, with D unclear. V lost 7 bases, J lost 2 bases, and 8 bases lay in between. The length of the CDR3 is 12 residues. Germline values: CDR1 MNHEY, CDR2 SVGEGT. Written as DNA, the CDR3 is TGTGCCAGCACCGACCGAAACTATGGCTACACCTTC. Translated, it gives CASTDRNYGYTF.

The J gene is TRBJ1-1, the V gene TRBV7-9; 7 bases match TRBD1. The germline gives CDR1 SEHNR, CDR2 FQNEAQ (reference sequence). The J segment lost 1 base and the V segment lost 4 bases, leaving 6 bases of the junction unmatched. The CDR3 has 15 amino acids. Written as DNA, the CDR3 is TGTGCCAGCAGCTCTGGATACAGGGGGAACACTGAAGCTTTCTTT. It is translated as CASSSGYRGNTEAFF.

This clonotype has just a few counts. V gene TRBV3-1 combines with J gene TRBJ1-2, with D possibly TRBD1 on 6 matching bases. The CDR3 is 14 residues long. Trimming left V 2 bases short and J 8 bases short, with 15 bases between. Germline V gives CDR1 LGHDT, CDR2 YNNKEL (reference sequence). The CDR3 sequence is CASSQSTGYGGYTF. CDR3 DNA sequence: TGTGCCAGCAGCCAATCGACAGGCTATGGCGGCTACACCTTC.

The chain links TRBV5-1 to TRBJ1-2, with D hard to call. The CDR3 covers 14 residues. The germline V gene has CDR1 SGHRS and CDR2 YFSETQ. The ends were cut back, 0 bases at V and 8 bases at J, with 14 bases in the middle. CDR3 nucleotide sequence: TGCGCCAGCAGCTTGGTGGAACCTAACCGGGGCTACACCTTC. Amino acids: CASSLVEPNRGYTF. Full variable domain (outside the CDR3, taken from reference TRBV5-1 and TRBJ1-2): KAGVTQTPRYLIKTRGQQVTLSCSPISGHRSVSWYQQTPGQGLQFLFEYFSETQRNKGNFPGRFSGRQFSNSRSEMNVSTLELGDSALYLCASSLVEPNRGYTFGSGTRLTVV.

The sample holds a few counts of this clonotype. The CDR3 region has the DNA TGTGCCAGCAGTTTCCCGCAGGGGGTGAACACTGAAGCTTTCTTT. Amino acids: CASSFPQGVNTEAFF. The chain combines TRBV12-3 or TRBV12-4 with TRBJ1-1; TRBD1 agrees at 7 bases. J lost 0 bases, V lost 3 bases, and 4 bases had no gene match. This CDR3 region has 15 residues.

This chain uses TRBV18 with TRBJ2-4; 8 nucleotides agree with TRBD1. The germline V gene has CDR1 KGHSH and CDR2 LQKENI. The CDR3 length is 17 residues. The trim removed 3 bases at V and 4 bases at J, leaving 11 bases unmatched. The CDR3 DNA sequence: TGTGCCAGCTCACCGTACGGACAGGGAGGCGGAAAAAACATTCAGTACTTC. Its protein is CASSPYGQGGGKNIQYF.

V is TRBV20-1 and J is TRBJ1-1; D not certain. The CDR3 spans 14 residues. With 5 bases removed from V and 1 base from J, the gap between germline ends came to 14 bases. Germline values: CDR1 DFQATT, CDR2 SNEGSKA (reference sequence). In DNA form, the CDR3 reads TGCAGTGCTCGACCTCCACCCCGGAACACTGAAGCTTTCTTT. Residues: CSARPPPRNTEAFF.

This clonotype was found many times. J is TRBJ2-7 and V is TRBV12-3 or TRBV12-4, with D hard to call. V dropped 3 bases and J dropped 0 bases, with 6 bases sitting between them. There are 13 residues in the CDR3. The CDR3 protein is CASSFIPSYEQYF. The DNA for the CDR3 is TGTGCCAGCAGTTTTATACCCTCCTACGAGCAGTACTTC.

The chain is built from TRBV20-1 and TRBJ2-5; D possibly corresponds to TRBD2 (9 bases). Germline lookup yields CDR1 DFQATT and CDR2 SNEGSKA (reference sequence). Trimming removed 6 bases at V and 7 bases at J, with 24 bases between. CDR3 length: 15 amino acids. CDR3 sequence reads: CSAQGASGDSATQYF. In nucleotides, the CDR3 is TGCAGTGCCCAGGGGGCTAGCGGGGATTCTGCGACCCAGTACTTC.

This clonotype was counted a few times. The rearrangement links TRBV24-1 to TRBJ1-1, with D unclear. Germline assignment: CDR1 KGHDR and CDR2 SFDVKD. The CDR3 loop spans 12 amino acids. V lost 5 bases, J lost 8 bases, and 11 bases lay in between. As DNA, the CDR3 is TGTGCCACCAGTGTCCGGACCGAGGAAGCTTTCTTT. Translation gives CATSVRTEEAFF.

This chain connects TRBV27 to TRBJ2-1; 8 bases agree with TRBD2. This CDR3 contains 17 residues. With 5 bases clipped from V and 3 bases from J, the junction kept 12 bases outside the gene matches. Germline V lookup: CDR1 MNHEY, CDR2 SMNVEV (reference sequence). CDR3 bases: TGTGCCAGCAGTATTCGTACTAGCGGAGGCGTCTACAATGAGCAGTTCTTC. It specifies CASSIRTSGGVYNEQFF.

The chain combines TRBV7-6 with TRBJ2-7, with TRBD1 matching 9 bases. V shed 6 bases, J shed 4 bases, and the junction held 13 bases outside the gene matches. The germline CDR1 and CDR2 sequences are SGHVS and FNYEAQ. The CDR3 has 16 amino acids. The CDR3 here is CASRAGTGSMGYEQYF. The DNA for the CDR3 is TGTGCCAGCAGAGCTGGGACAGGGTCGATGGGGTACGAGCAGTACTTC.

The chain joins TRBV20-1 to TRBJ2-5; 11 bases line up with TRBD2. This CDR3 is built from 14 residues. J was trimmed by 9 bases and V by 6 bases; bases with no gene match: 12. The germline V gene encodes CDR1 DFQATT and CDR2 SNEGSKA (reference sequence). CDR3 DNA: TGCAGTGCAAGACTAGCGGGGTGCCGCGCGGCCCAGTACTTC. Translating gives CSARLAGCRAAQYF.

Only a few counts were recorded for this clonotype. The chain couples TRBV20-1 to TRBJ2-3, with 9 bases fitting TRBD2. After removal of 2 bases from V and 5 bases from J, the junction contained 8 bases not matched to a gene. Germline CDR1 DFQATT, CDR2 SNEGSKA (reference sequence). This CDR3 spans 15 amino acids. The CDR3 nucleotides read TGCAGTGCTAGACTCGGACTAGCGTACGGAGATACGCAGTATTTT. Encoded protein: CSARLGLAYGDTQYF.

In its sample, this clonotype was seen a few times. The gene calls are TRBV15 and TRBJ1-3; D perhaps matches TRBD1 (5 bases). The CDR3 contains 14 residues. V lost 5 bases and J 4 bases, leaving 12 bases between the germline ends. From germline, CDR1 is LNHNV and CDR2 YYDKDF (reference sequence). CDR3 sequence (DNA): TGTGCCACCAGCCGTGGGGCTTCAGGAAACACCATATATTTT. Translation: CATSRGASGNTIYF.

This clonotype showed up just a few times. The gene calls are TRBV20-1 and TRBJ2-1, with TRBD1 matching 7 bases. The CDR3 consists of 15 residues. V shed 6 bases and J 6 bases; nucleotides not matched to a gene: 14. The germline gives CDR1 DFQATT, CDR2 SNEGSKA (reference sequence). CDR3 coding DNA: TGCAGTGCCCTCCTCGCCGGGACAGCTTTCAATGAGCAGTTCTTC. Protein product: CSALLAGTAFNEQFF.

This clonotype appeared a few times. The rearrangement uses TRBV5-1 and TRBJ1-1; weak D call: TRBD1 (6 bases). CDR1 is SGHRS and CDR2 is YFSETQ in the germline V gene. V was pared by 0 bases and J by 4 bases, with 13 bases between. The CDR3 runs to 15 residues. CDR3 nucleotide sequence: TGCGCCAGCAGCTTGGTAGGGGGGGAGGGCACTGAAGCTTTCTTT. Translation: CASSLVGGEGTEAFF. Full variable domain (rest looked up from reference TRBV5-1 and TRBJ1-1): KAGVTQTPRYLIKTRGQQVTLSCSPISGHRSVSWYQQTPGQGLQFLFEYFSETQRNKGNFPGRFSGRQFSNSRSEMNVSTLELGDSALYLCASSLVGGEGTEAFFGQGTRLTVV.

This clonotype was picked up many times. The CDR3 here is CASSKTGTTAYEQYF. The DNA of the CDR3 is TGTGCCAGCAGTAAAACCGGGACAACGGCCTACGAGCAGTACTTC. The chain is built from TRBV9 and TRBJ2-7; tentative D call: TRBD1 (6 bases). The germline V gene encodes CDR1 SGDLS and CDR2 YYNGEE. The CDR3 runs 15 residues. V was pared by 5 bases and J by 2 bases, with 17 bases between.

This clonotype has only a few counts. This chain links TRBV6-2 or TRBV6-3 with TRBJ2-7; D remains unclear. The V and J ends lost 6 bases and 0 bases respectively, with 9 bases between them. CDR3 length equals 13 residues. CDR1 and CDR2 (germline): MNHEY, SVGEGT. CDR3 nucleotides: TGTGCCAGCAGACGCACAGTCTCCTACGAGCAGTACTTC. Translation: CASRRTVSYEQYF.

The chain joins TRBV29-1 to TRBJ2-2, with 8 bases that match TRBD1. V dropped 6 bases and J dropped 0; count of bases not matched to a gene: 9. The CDR3 has 16 residues. Per the germline V gene, CDR1 is SQVTM and CDR2 is ANQGSEA. CDR3 coding DNA: TGCAGCGTCCGTGGACAGGGCTTCGCGAACACCGGGGAGCTGTTTTTT. This encodes CSVRGQGFANTGELFF.

This clonotype has more than one count but fewer than ten. The chain links TRBV20-1 to TRBJ2-1; 10 bases are a match to TRBD2. Germline loops: CDR1 DFQATT, CDR2 SNEGSKA (reference sequence). Losses at the gene ends were 5 bases for V and 8 bases for J; bases not matched to a gene: 9. The CDR3 is 14 amino acids. The CDR3 DNA reads as TGCAGTGCTCCTAGCGGGAGTTTGGTCGATGAGCAGTTCTTC. Its translation is CSAPSGSLVDEQFF.

This clonotype appeared a few times. This chain connects TRBV11-3 to TRBJ1-1; 8 bases match TRBD1. This CDR3 is built from 15 residues. CDR1 is SGHNT and CDR2 is YENEEA in the germline V gene. V dropped 5 bases and J dropped 6; count of bases not matched to a gene: 11. The DNA of the CDR3 is TGTGCCAGCAGCACCCGGACAGGGACCCGACCTGAAGCTTTCTTT. Amino acids: CASSTRTGTRPEAFF.

The chain links TRBV12-3 or TRBV12-4 to TRBJ1-1, with D hard to call. The CDR3 has 14 amino acids. V was trimmed by 7 bases and J by 0 bases, leaving 12 bases between them. The CDR3 DNA reads TGTGCCAGCACGCCTGCTACGGTGAACACTGAAGCTTTCTTT. Translating gives CASTPATVNTEAFF.

This sequence joins TRBV5-1 and TRBJ2-5; 8 bases are a match to TRBD2. This CDR3 is 15 amino acids long. Germline CDR1 is SGHRS and CDR2 is YFSETQ. The V and J ends lost 2 bases and 1 base, in that order; junction bases with no gene match: 4. CDR3 nucleotide sequence: TGCGCCAGCAGCTTCTCGCGGGGGGCCCAAGAGACCCAGTACTTC. The encoded protein is CASSFSRGAQETQYF.

This clonotype appeared a few times. The V and J genes are TRBV7-2 and TRBJ2-1; D uncertain. The germline V gene has CDR1 SGHTA and CDR2 FQGNSA. V was clipped by 7 bases and J by 2 bases, with 6 bases between them. The CDR3 extends over 12 amino acids. The CDR3 here is CASNLAYNEQFF. The CDR3 nucleotides read TGTGCCAGCAACCTAGCCTACAATGAGCAGTTCTTC.

The V call is TRBV20-1, the J call TRBJ2-2; D unclear. The germline gives CDR1 DFQATT, CDR2 SNEGSKA (reference sequence). The CDR3 covers 13 residues. Trimming removed 3 bases at V and 5 bases at J, with 10 bases between. CDR3 sequence reads: CSAREGRTGELFF. In DNA, the CDR3 is TGCAGTGCTAGGGAAGGTCGAACCGGGGAGCTGTTTTTT.

The chain links TRBV5-1 to TRBJ2-1; 14 bases align to TRBD2. Germline V gives CDR1 SGHRS, CDR2 YFSETQ. This CDR3 is built from 18 residues. Trimming removed 5 bases from V and 7 bases from J; junction bases left unmatched: 14. CDR3 region: CASRRPGTSGSVENEQFF. CDR3 nucleotides: TGCGCCAGCAGGCGCCCCGGGACTAGCGGGAGTGTGGAGAATGAGCAGTTCTTC.